This TCR beta chain was observed in a study of T cell responses to AZD1222 COVID-19 vaccine (dated by TCRdb to 2020 to 2022). With respect to the entire study: A total of approximately 240 trial participants underwent TCR sequencing, of whom more than 200 had received two doses of AZD1222 and roughly 26 had received two doses of the MenACWY control vaccine. Trial participants were enrolled into age subgroups of 18-55, 56-69 and 70-plus years, which contained roughly 140, 27 and 60 TCR-sequenced participants, respectively.

Sample time point, as interpreted from the label and publication: about 28 days (+/-7) after the second vaccine dose. AZD1222 recipients with second doses at about 4 weeks or about 12 weeks were pooled, because spike-specific TCR depth and breadth did not differ between schedules. The vaccinee samples were drawn from two UK trials, COV001 and COV002, one of which was a single-blind randomized controlled phase 2/3 trial testing AZD1222 (ChAdOx1 nCoV-19) in healthy adults. For TCRbeta chain sequencing, PBMC samples were collected from trial participants at day 0 and at day 28 after the second dose. The CDR3 regions of human TCRbeta chains were analyzed by immunosequencing. The published analysis was carried out like this. TCRs in the repertoires were matched against a reference library of SARS-CoV-2-specific TCRs that had been generated with the MIRA antigen-specificity platform. Breadth was defined as the fraction of unique TCRs that were SARS-CoV-2-associated, and depth was defined as the fraction of total T cells that were SARS-CoV-2-associated. Using the MIRA data, every spike-specific TCR was mapped to the spike region that the TCR reacted to and assigned to either a CD4 or a CD8 class. Log10-transformed breadth and depth values were compared by one-way ANOVA with Sidak's multiple comparisons tests. This immuneACCESS table, as held by TCRdb, lists in-frame sequences with V and J called but not all clones. Of the missing ones, under half trace to an unresolved V gene in checked studies; the others have no known cause. Clone size and the V and J calls come from that table; the DNA yielded D and trimming. Counted in this sample were around 120,000 clones; roughly 90% of them appeared once. 6% to 8% of the sample belongs to the ten largest clones.

Of note for this clone: Its antigen has not been determined. No qualities accompany the bases; no much larger clone lies one base away.

CDR1 and CDR2 are drawn from the germline V gene: SGDLS, YYNGEE. The germline V end is reduced by 2 bases and the J end by 7 bases; junction bases left unmatched: 9. From the cysteine up to the phenylalanine, the CDR3 has a length of 15 residues. The read is trimmed to its CDR3 DNA, 45 bases read in frame from base 1. What the study reported, not specific to this receptor: After two AZD1222 doses, spike-specific TCR breadth and depth were significantly higher than at day 0 and than in MenACWY recipients. The 56-69-year group was small, and its depth increase did not reach significance, likely because of low power. Conclusions about previously exposed vaccinees are limited, since just 5 or 6 AZD1222 recipients were seropositive for SARS-CoV-2 at baseline. Nearly half of unique spike-specific TCRs reportedly recognized epitopes outside regions mutated in the B.1.351 and B.1.1.7 variants. Vaccine-associated CD4 TCRs spanned the whole spike protein, with dominant responses in regions 160-218 and 743-854. Because no day 14 peak-response samples were available, the repertoires could be characterized only after the peak T cell response. Participants were mostly white British and included more females than males, and it was suggested by the authors that clonal diversity may have been underestimated.

Sequences were derived from peripheral blood, sampled 28 days after the second AZD1222 dose. The chain is encoded by TRBV9 joined to TRBJ2-1; TRBD2 aligns with 7 central bases. This TCR came from an adult who received the AZD1222 COVID-19 vaccine. The CDR3 here reads CASSVTTSPANEQFF. Here is the DNA: TGTGCCAGCAGCGTCACGACTAGCCCAGCGAATGAGCAGTTCTTC. The CDR3 plus the reference TRBV9 and TRBJ2-1 genes for the other parts give the full variable domain: DSGVTQTPKHLITATGQRVTLRCSPRSGDLSVYWYQQSLDQGLQFLIQYYNGEERAKGNILERFSAQQFPDLHSELNLSSLELGDSALYFCASSVTTSPANEQFFGPGTRLTVL.